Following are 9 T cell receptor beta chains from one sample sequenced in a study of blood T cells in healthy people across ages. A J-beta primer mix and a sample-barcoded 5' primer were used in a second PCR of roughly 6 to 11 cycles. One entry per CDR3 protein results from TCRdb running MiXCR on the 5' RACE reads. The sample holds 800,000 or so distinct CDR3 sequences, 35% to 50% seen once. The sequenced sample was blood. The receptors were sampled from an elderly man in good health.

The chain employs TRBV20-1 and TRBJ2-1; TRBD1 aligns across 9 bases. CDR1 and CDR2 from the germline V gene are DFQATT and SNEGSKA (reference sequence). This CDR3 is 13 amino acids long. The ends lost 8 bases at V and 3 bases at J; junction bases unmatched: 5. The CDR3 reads CSPGQGYYNEQFF. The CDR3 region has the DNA TGCAGTCCGGGACAGGGATACTACAATGAGCAGTTCTTC.

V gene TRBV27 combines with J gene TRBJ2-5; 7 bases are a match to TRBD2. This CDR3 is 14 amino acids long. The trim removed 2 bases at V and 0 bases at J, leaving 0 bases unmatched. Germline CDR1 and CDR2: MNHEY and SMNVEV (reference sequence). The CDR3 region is CASSLRGDQETQYF. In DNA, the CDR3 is TGTGCCAGCAGTTTACGGGGGGACCAAGAGACCCAGTACTTC.

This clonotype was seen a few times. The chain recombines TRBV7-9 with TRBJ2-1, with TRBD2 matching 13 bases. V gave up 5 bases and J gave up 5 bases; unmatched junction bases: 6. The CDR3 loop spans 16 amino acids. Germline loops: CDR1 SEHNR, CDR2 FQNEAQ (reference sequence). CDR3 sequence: CASSTVLAGGNNEQFF. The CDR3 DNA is TGTGCCAGCAGCACCGTACTAGCGGGAGGGAACAATGAGCAGTTCTTC.

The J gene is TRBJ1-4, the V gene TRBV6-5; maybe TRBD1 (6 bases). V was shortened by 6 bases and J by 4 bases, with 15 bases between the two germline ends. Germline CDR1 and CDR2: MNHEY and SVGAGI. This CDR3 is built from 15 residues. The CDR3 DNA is TGTGCCAGCAGCCTTGAGGGGGTCGGTAATGAAAAACTGTTTTTT. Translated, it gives CASSLEGVGNEKLFF.

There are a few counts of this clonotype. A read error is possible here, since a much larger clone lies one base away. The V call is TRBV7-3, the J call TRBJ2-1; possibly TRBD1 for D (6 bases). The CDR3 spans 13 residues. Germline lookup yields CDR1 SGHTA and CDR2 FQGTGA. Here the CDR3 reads CASRQDSHNERFF. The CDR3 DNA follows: TGTGCCAGCAGACAGGACAGCCACAATGAGCGGTTCTTC. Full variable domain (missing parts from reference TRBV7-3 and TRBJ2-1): GAGVSQTPSNKVTEKGKYVELRCDPISGHTALYWYRQSLGQGPEFLIYFQGTGAADDSGLPNDRFFAVRPEGSVSTLKIQRTERGDSAVYLCASRQDSHNERFFGPGTRLTVL.

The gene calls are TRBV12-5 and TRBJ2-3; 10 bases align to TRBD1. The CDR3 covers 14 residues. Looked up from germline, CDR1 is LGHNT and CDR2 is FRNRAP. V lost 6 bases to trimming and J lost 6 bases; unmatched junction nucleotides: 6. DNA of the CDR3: TGTGCTAGTGGCGGACAGGGGGGATCGGATACGCAGTATTTT. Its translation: CASGGQGGSDTQYF. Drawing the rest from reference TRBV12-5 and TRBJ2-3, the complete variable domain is DARVTQTPRHKVTEMGQEVTMRCQPILGHNTVFWYRQTMMQGLELLAYFRNRAPLDDSGMPKDRFSAEMPDATLATLKIQPSEPRDSAVYFCASGGQGGSDTQYFGPGTRLTVL.

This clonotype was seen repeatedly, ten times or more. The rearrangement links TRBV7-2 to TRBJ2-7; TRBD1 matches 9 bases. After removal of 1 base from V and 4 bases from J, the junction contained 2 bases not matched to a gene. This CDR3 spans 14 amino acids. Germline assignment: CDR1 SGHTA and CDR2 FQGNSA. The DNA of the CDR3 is TGTGCCAGCAGCTTAGGGGGACAGGGTTACGAGCAGTACTTC. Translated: CASSLGGQGYEQYF.

The CDR3 DNA reads as TGTGCCAGCAGCCGAACAAGGAACACTGAAGCTTTCTTT. Its translation: CASSRTRNTEAFF. V gene TRBV14 combines with J gene TRBJ1-1; no clear D. The CDR3 runs to 13 residues. Looked up from germline, CDR1 is SGHDN and CDR2 is FVKESK. Trimming removed 4 bases at V and 1 base at J, with 7 bases between.

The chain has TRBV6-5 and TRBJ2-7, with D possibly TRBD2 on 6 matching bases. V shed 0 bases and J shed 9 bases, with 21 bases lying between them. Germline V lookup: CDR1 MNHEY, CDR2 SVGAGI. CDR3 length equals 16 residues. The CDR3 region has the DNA TGTGCCAGCAGTTACTCTGGATCGGGAGCTCTCATCGTGCAGTACTTC. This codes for CASSYSGSGALIVQYF.